A selection of T cell receptor beta chains follows, all from one sample in a study of blood T cell repertoires in COVID-19. The assay was immunoSEQ multiplex PCR, and TCRdb's table has in-frame clones only and misses some. The sample shows around 300,000 clones, 70% to 90% of them seen only once. The sample comprised peripheral blood. Receptors were obtained from a human donor in a cohort sampled during active COVID-19. The CDR3 runs from the conserved cysteine through the conserved F or W. A D gene is named only where the DNA matches it firmly. Clone size, where shown, is once, few, many, or a class for clones that have expanded.

v_call,clone_size,j_call,cdr3_length,d_call,cdr3_aa,cdr3_nt
TRBV27,-,TRBJ2-2,15,-,CASSLYRADTGELFF,TGTGCCAGCAGTTTATACAGGGCGGACACCGGGGAGCTGTTTTTT
TRBV4-1,once,TRBJ1-4,20,TRBD1,CASSQDLLPDRGDLDEKLFF,TGCGCCAGCAGCCAAGATCTGTTGCCTGACAGGGGGGATTTGGATGAAAAACTGTTTTTT
TRBV3-1/TRBV3-2,-,TRBJ1-6,15,-,CASSQSVSPNSPLHF,TGTGCCAGCAGCCAATCCGTGAGTCCAAATTCACCCCTCCACTTT
TRBV7-3,-,TRBJ1-3,15,-,CASSLSGGFGNTIYF,TGTGCCAGCAGCTTATCGGGAGGGTTTGGAAACACCATATATTTT
TRBV4-1,-,TRBJ1-5,19,TRBD1,CASSQGINRGYLDNQPQHF,TGCGCCAGCAGCCAAGGAATAAACAGGGGGTATTTGGACAATCAGCCCCAGCATTTT
TRBV30,-,TRBJ1-6,14,TRBD1,CAWSRDSYNSPLHF,TGTGCCTGGAGTCGGGACAGCTATAATTCACCCCTCCACTTT
TRBV5-8,-,TRBJ2-1,15,TRBD2,CASSLVLAGNNEQFF,TGTGCCAGCAGCTTGGTACTAGCGGGTAACAATGAGCAGTTCTTC
TRBV7-2,once,TRBJ1-1,14,-,CASSLQGLGTEAFF,TGTGCCAGCAGCTTACAGGGCCTGGGAACTGAAGCTTTCTTT
TRBV19,-,TRBJ1-2,13,-,CASRLQGSDGYTF,TGTGCCAGTAGACTACAGGGAAGCGATGGCTACACCTTC
TRBV6-5,once,TRBJ2-7,14,-,CASVESSPTREQYF,TGTGCCAGCGTCGAGAGTTCTCCTACGAGAGAGCAGTACTTC
TRBV10-1,-,TRBJ2-4,14,-,CASSEGALGNIQYF,TGCGCCAGCAGTGAGGGGGCCTTGGGAAACATTCAGTACTTC
TRBV10-3,-,TRBJ2-3,13,TRBD2,CAISSGGTDTQYF,TGTGCCATCAGCTCGGGAGGTACGGATACGCAGTATTTT
TRBV28,-,TRBJ1-5,16,TRBD1,CARRTTGAYSNQPQHF,TGTGCCCGCCGCACCACAGGGGCTTATAGCAATCAGCCCCAGCATTTT
TRBV24-1,-,TRBJ1-2,13,TRBD1,CAIQDRARGGYTF,TGTGCCATCCAGGACAGGGCCAGGGGTGGCTACACCTTC
TRBV7-9,-,TRBJ2-7,14,-,CASNPGQGFYEQYF,TGTGCCAGCAACCCGGGCCAGGGCTTCTACGAGCAGTACTTC
TRBV12-3/TRBV12-4,-,TRBJ1-1,13,-,CASLRRVNTEAFF,TGTGCCAGTCTACGGCGGGTGAACACTGAAGCTTTCTTT
TRBV9,-,TRBJ2-3,19,TRBD2,CASSVGTSGGSTSTDTQYF,TGTGCCAGCAGCGTAGGGACTAGCGGGGGGAGTACTAGCACAGATACGCAGTATTTT
TRBV11-2,-,TRBJ1-3,17,TRBD1,CASSPRDRKDAGNTIYF,TGTGCCAGCAGCCCGCGGGACAGGAAAGACGCTGGAAACACCATATATTTT
TRBV25-1,-,TRBJ1-1,13,-,CASRRGVNTEAFF,TGTGCCAGCCGAAGAGGAGTGAACACTGAAGCTTTCTTT
TRBV27,-,TRBJ1-5,16,TRBD1,CASSLGQGNGNQPQHF,TGTGCCAGCAGTTTAGGACAGGGGAACGGCAATCAGCCCCAGCATTTT
TRBV24-1,few,TRBJ2-1,18,TRBD2,CATSDPAAGTSIEDEQFF,TGTGCCACCAGTGATCCGGCCGCCGGGACTAGCATCGAGGATGAGCAGTTCTTC
TRBV29-1,-,TRBJ2-2,14,-,CSAQGIYPPGELFF,TGCAGCGCCCAGGGAATATATCCACCCGGGGAGCTGTTTTTT
TRBV5-6,-,TRBJ2-7,15,TRBD1,CASRRAGQDTYEQYF,TGTGCCAGCAGGAGGGCCGGACAGGATACCTACGAGCAGTACTTC
TRBV2,-,TRBJ2-2,14,-,CASTGNTDTGELFF,TGTGCCAGCACCGGGAATACGGACACCGGGGAGCTGTTTTTT
TRBV7-9,-,TRBJ1-3,12,-,CASRQDRNTIYF,TGTGCCAGCCGACAGGATCGAAACACCATATATTTT